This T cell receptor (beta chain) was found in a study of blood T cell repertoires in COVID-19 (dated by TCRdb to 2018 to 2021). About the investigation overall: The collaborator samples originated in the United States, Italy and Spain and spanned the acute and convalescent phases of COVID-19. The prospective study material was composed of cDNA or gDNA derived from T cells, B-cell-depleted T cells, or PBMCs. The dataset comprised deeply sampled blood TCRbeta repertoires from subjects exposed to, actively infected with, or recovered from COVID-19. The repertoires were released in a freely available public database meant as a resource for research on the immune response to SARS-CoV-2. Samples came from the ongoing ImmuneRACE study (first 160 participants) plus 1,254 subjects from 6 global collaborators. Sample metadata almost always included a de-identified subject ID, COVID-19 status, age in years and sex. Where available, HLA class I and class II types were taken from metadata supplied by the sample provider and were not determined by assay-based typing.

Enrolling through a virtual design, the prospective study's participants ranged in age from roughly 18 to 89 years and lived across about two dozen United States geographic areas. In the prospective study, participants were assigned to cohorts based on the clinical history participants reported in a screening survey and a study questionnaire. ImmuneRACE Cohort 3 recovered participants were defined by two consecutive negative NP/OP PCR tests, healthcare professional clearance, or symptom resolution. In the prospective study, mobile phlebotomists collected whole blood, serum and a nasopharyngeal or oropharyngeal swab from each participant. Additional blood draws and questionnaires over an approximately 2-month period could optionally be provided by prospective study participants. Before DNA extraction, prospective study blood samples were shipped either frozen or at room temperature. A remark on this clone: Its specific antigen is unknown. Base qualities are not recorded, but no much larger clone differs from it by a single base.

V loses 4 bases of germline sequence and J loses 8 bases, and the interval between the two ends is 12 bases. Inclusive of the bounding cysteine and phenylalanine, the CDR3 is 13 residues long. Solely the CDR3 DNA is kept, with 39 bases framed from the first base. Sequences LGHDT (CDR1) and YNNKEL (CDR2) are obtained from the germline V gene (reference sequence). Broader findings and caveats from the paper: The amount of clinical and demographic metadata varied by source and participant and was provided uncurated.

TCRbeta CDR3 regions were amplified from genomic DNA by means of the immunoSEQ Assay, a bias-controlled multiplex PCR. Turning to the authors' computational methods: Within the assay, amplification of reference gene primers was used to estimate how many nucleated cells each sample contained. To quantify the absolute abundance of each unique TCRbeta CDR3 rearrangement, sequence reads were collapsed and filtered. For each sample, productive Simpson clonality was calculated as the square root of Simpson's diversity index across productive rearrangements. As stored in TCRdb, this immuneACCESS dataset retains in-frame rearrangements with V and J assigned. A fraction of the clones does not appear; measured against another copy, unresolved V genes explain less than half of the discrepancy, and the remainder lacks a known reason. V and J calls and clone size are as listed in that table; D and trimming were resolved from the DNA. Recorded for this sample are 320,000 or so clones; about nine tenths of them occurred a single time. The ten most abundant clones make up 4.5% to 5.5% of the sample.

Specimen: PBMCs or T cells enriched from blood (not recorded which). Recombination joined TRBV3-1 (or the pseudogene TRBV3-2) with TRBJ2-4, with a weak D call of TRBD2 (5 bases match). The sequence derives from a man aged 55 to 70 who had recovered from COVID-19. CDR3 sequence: CASSPLERDIQYF. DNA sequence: TGTGCCAGCAGCCCACTCGAGAGGGACATTCAGTACTTC.